A selection of T cell receptor beta chains follows, all from one sample in a study of blood T cell repertoires in COVID-19. Repertoires were generated with immunoSEQ multiplex PCR, while TCRdb's copy carries only in-frame clones and drops some. In the table there are around 200,000 clones, approximately 80% of which are singletons. The sample consisted of peripheral blood. These receptors were taken from a man aged 50 to 60 who had recovered from COVID-19. Each CDR3 is given with its conserved first and last residue. The order of the fields is J gene, D gene, CDR3 length, clone size, V gene, CDR3 protein, CDR3 DNA. A D gene is named only where the DNA matches it firmly. The size entry is marked missing in some rows and otherwise reads once, few, many or a size class.

>TRBJ1-2|-|15|-|TRBV5-6
CASSLFLGDLMGYTF
TGTGCCAGCAGCTTGTTCCTTGGAGATCTTATGGGCTACACCTTC
>TRBJ2-7|-|13|-|TRBV30
CAWSPGVIYEQYF
TGTGCCTGGAGTCCGGGGGTCATCTACGAGCAGTACTTC
>TRBJ1-3|-|15|many|TRBV4-1
CASSRSTAAGNTIYF
TGCGCCAGCAGCCGCTCGACGGCGGCTGGTAACACCATATATTTT
>TRBJ2-1|TRBD2|18|few|TRBV7-9
CASSLGSGLAGTYNEQFF
TGTGCCAGCAGCTTAGGTTCAGGACTAGCGGGCACCTACAATGAGCAGTTCTTC
>TRBJ2-7|-|15|-|TRBV2
CASSRGGLPFNEQYF
TGTGCCAGCAGTCGAGGAGGACTCCCCTTTAACGAGCAGTACTTC
>TRBJ2-2|TRBD1|15|-|TRBV30
CAWSFGQGLGGELFF
TGTGCCTGGAGTTTCGGACAGGGCCTGGGCGGGGAGCTGTTTTTT
>TRBJ2-3|-|12|-|TRBV14
CASSQEPTVPYF
TGTGCCAGCAGCCAAGAACCAACGGTTCCGTATTTT
>TRBJ2-3|-|15|-|TRBV27
CASSFYGQVADTQYF
TGTGCCAGCAGTTTTTACGGTCAAGTGGCAGATACGCAGTATTTT
>TRBJ1-1|TRBD1|14|-|TRBV29-1
CSATTGRGGAEAFF
TGCAGCGCCACGACAGGGAGAGGAGGCGCTGAAGCTTTCTTT
>TRBJ2-4|TRBD1|12|-|TRBV29-1
CSARTGMNIQYF
TGCAGCGCGAGGACAGGGATGAACATTCAGTACTTC
>TRBJ1-1|-|15|-|TRBV19
CASYLYRDSNTEAFF
TGTGCCAGTTACCTATACAGGGATTCGAACACTGAAGCTTTCTTT
>TRBJ2-2|-|14|-|TRBV19
CASSSQVSTGELFF
TGTGCCAGTAGTTCGCAGGTTTCCACCGGGGAGCTGTTTTTT
>TRBJ2-5|TRBD2|15|-|TRBV5-1
CASRPTSGWDETQYF
TGCGCCAGCAGACCTACTAGCGGGTGGGATGAGACCCAGTACTTC
>TRBJ2-1|TRBD2|16|-|TRBV5-1
CASSLLAGRIYNEQFF
TGCGCCAGCAGCCTATTAGCGGGGCGAATCTACAATGAGCAGTTCTTC
>TRBJ2-1|-|15|-|TRBV2
CASSPDSSIPTEQFF
TGTGCCAGCAGCCCGGACTCATCCATCCCCACTGAGCAGTTCTTC
>TRBJ2-5|-|13|-|TRBV11-2
CASSLRRAETQYF
TGTGCCAGCAGCTTAAGACGAGCGGAGACCCAGTACTTC
>TRBJ2-7|-|15|-|TRBV21-1
CASSSKWETSGRLRF
TGTGCCAGCAGCTCTAAATGGGAGACTAGCGGACGACTCAGGTTC
>TRBJ2-5|-|15|-|TRBV27
CASSFRGPSAETQYF
TGTGCCAGCAGTTTTCGCGGGCCATCCGCAGAGACCCAGTACTTC
>TRBJ2-7|TRBD2|15|-|TRBV10-2
CASRDSGGDFYEQYF
TGCGCCAGCAGGGACAGCGGGGGAGACTTCTACGAGCAGTACTTC
>TRBJ1-2|-|13|-|TRBV19
CASSGGAGYGYTF
TGTGCCAGTAGCGGGGGGGCAGGCTATGGCTACACCTTC
>TRBJ2-7|TRBD2|14|-|TRBV20-1
CSASPGLDVYEQYF
TGCAGTGCTAGTCCGGGACTAGACGTCTACGAGCAGTACTTC
>TRBJ2-1|-|16|few|TRBV6-1
CASSDPSGSRYNEQFF
TGTGCCAGCAGTGACCCTTCCGGGAGCCGCTACAATGAGCAGTTCTTC
>TRBJ2-7|TRBD2|15|-|TRBV11-2
CASSLRTSGIYEQYF
TGTGCCAGCAGCTTAAGGACTAGCGGGATCTACGAGCAGTACTTC
>TRBJ1-1|-|14|-|TRBV3-1/TRBV3-2
CASSLRATNTEAFF
TGTGCCAGCAGTCTCAGGGCGACGAACACTGAAGCTTTCTTT
>TRBJ2-7|TRBD2|16|-|TRBV15
CATSAYSTSGSYEQYF
TGTGCCACCAGCGCCTACTCTACTAGCGGCTCCTACGAGCAGTACTTC
>TRBJ2-1|TRBD1|13|few|TRBV18
CASSPRGRDEQFF
TGTGCCAGCTCACCGAGGGGGCGGGATGAGCAGTTCTTC
>TRBJ2-7|TRBD2|16|-|TRBV30
CAWSKPGVAGGYEQYF
TGTGCCTGGAGCAAACCGGGGGTAGCGGGAGGGTACGAGCAGTACTTC
>TRBJ2-7|-|12|-|TRBV7-8
CASGQTSYEQYF
TGTGCCAGCGGACAGACAAGCTACGAGCAGTACTTC
>TRBJ2-7|TRBD2|17|-|TRBV28
CASSFGGESGRAYEQYF
TGTGCCAGCAGTTTTGGGGGCGAGAGCGGGAGGGCCTACGAGCAGTACTTC
>TRBJ2-7|-|14|-|TRBV5-1
CASSSGREGYEQYF
TGCGCCAGCAGCTCCGGACGAGAGGGCTACGAGCAGTACTTC
>TRBJ2-2|TRBD1|14|-|TRBV5-8
CASSPGTGTGELFF
TGTGCCAGCAGCCCGGGGACAGGGACCGGGGAGCTGTTTTTT